The entry that follows covers one T cell receptor beta chain sequence. Antigen unknown. This entry is derived from a study of T cell repertoires in cytomegalovirus infection. Broader study findings: Cumulative frequency (of public TCR beta family members) identified carriers of CMV plus the relevant HLA. CMV-specific TCR beta clonotypes restricted by HLA-C were the ones dominating the ex vivo response.

MiXCR, applied by TCRdb to the reads, yields one record per CDR3 protein. The table lists about 440,000 distinct CDR3 sequences, about 33% of them singletons. The clonotype comes from a human donor in good health (CMV status not recorded). Some clones in this sample may be carry-over from other donors' samples. The sequencing input was PBMCs.

The CDR3 DNA sequence: TGCGCCAGCAGCCAAGGGACAGGGGTAAACTATGGCTACACCTTC. This codes for CASSQGTGVNYGYTF. The gene calls are TRBV4-1 and TRBJ1-2; 9 bases fit TRBD1. The CDR3 has 15 residues. Trimming cost V 1 base and J 2 bases; bases outside gene matches: 2. In germline, CDR1 is MGHRA, CDR2 YSYEKL.